This T cell receptor beta chain was sequenced in a study (dated by TCRdb to about 2016). The CDR3 contains 15 residues, cysteine and phenylalanine counted. Left in the record is the CDR3 DNA by itself, 45 bases read in frame from the first base. The V and J ends are trimmed by 6 bases and 7 bases, leaving 18 bases between them. The CDR1 and CDR2 encoded by the germline V gene are MDHEN and SYDVKM. The library was prepared using RT-PCR. TCRdb lists the instrument as Illumina MiSeq. TCRdb's own reprocessing of the public reads used fastp at Q25 and MiXCR and kept productive beta chains. Records with the same CDR3 protein are collapsed into one entry carrying the most frequent genes and DNA. The table for this sample lists about 680,000 distinct CDR3 sequences; around 14% of them were counted only once. Roughly 4% of the sample rests with the top ten. This clonotype was seen only a few times. Its antigen is unknown. Base quality data are lacking; no much larger clone is found one base away.

The receptor comes from a female donor in good health, serving as a healthy control. Material for sequencing was memory CD4+ T cells from blood. The receptor chain draws on TRBV28 and TRBJ1-4; a confident D gene designation cannot be given. The nucleotide sequence is TGTGCCAGCAGCCAAACGGGGAGTTTTCGTGAAAAACTGTTTTTT. Translation gives CASSQTGSFREKLFF.